One sample yielded the 3 T cell receptor beta chains listed below, sequenced in a study of PD-L1 blockade in urothelial cancer. The repertoire was sequenced with immunoSEQ multiplex PCR; TCRdb's copy has only in-frame clones and lacks some. Of 50,000 or so clones in the sample, approximately 80% were seen once. Sequenced here: PBMCs, sampled around atezolizumab (anti-PD-L1) treatment. The receptors originated from a man between 65 and 85 years old with urothelial cancer.

The rearrangement links TRBV11-2 to TRBJ1-2; D unclear. The CDR3 sequence is 14 residues long. CDR1 is SGHAT and CDR2 is FQNNGV in the germline V gene. Trimming stripped 5 bases from V and 8 bases from J, with 18 bases between. In DNA form, the CDR3 reads TGTGCCAGCAGCGAATCCGGGATCCCCGGCGGCTACACCTTC. Amino acid sequence: CASSESGIPGGYTF.

This chain uses TRBV5-1 with TRBJ2-5; TRBD2 aligns across 8 bases. After removal of 6 bases from V and 2 bases from J, the junction contained 6 bases not matched to a gene. Germline CDR1 is SGHRS and CDR2 is YFSETQ. This CDR3 comprises 14 residues. The CDR3 DNA follows: TGCGCCAGCATGGACGGGGGGGGGCAAGAGACCCAGTACTTC. It translates to CASMDGGGQETQYF. The complete variable domain, with remaining parts taken from reference TRBV5-1 and TRBJ2-5, reads KAGVTQTPRYLIKTRGQQVTLSCSPISGHRSVSWYQQTPGQGLQFLFEYFSETQRNKGNFPGRFSGRQFSNSRSEMNVSTLELGDSALYLCASMDGGGQETQYFGPGTRLLVL.

The V and J genes are TRBV9 and TRBJ2-1; 7 nucleotides match TRBD2. Germline trimming cut 8 bases from V and 4 bases from J; bases unmatched to any gene: 12. The CDR3 totals 15 residues. Germline V gene lookup returns CDR1 SGDLS and CDR2 YYNGEE. In nucleotides, the CDR3 is TGTGCCAGTGGAGCGGGATCCCTCCCGTACAATGAGCAGTTCTTC. Its protein is CASGAGSLPYNEQFF.